This T cell receptor (beta chain) was sequenced during a study of cytomegalovirus exposure and HLA in healthy donors. Overall study context: Earlier results showed approximately 120 million unique TCR beta sequences derived from 150 million to 200 million T cells.

A single count supports this clone. The PCR was carried out with 60 Vbeta primers and 13 Jbeta primers. Clones were read by immunoSEQ multiplex PCR, and TCRdb kept only the in-frame ones, dropping some. In the table there are 100,000 to 150,000 clones, about 70% of which are singletons. This TCR was recovered from a woman aged 55-69 years in good health and CMV-seropositive. Sequenced material: PBMCs.

The CDR3 is CAISAPPAGGTNTEAFF. The CDR3 region has the DNA TGTGCCATCAGTGCGCCCCCGGCGGGGGGAACGAACACTGAAGCTTTCTTT. The rearrangement joins TRBV10-3 to TRBJ1-1, with D maybe TRBD1 (5 bases). From germline, CDR1 is ENHRY and CDR2 SYGVKD. This CDR3 region has 17 residues. V was cut by 4 bases and J by 1 base, with 19 bases left in between.